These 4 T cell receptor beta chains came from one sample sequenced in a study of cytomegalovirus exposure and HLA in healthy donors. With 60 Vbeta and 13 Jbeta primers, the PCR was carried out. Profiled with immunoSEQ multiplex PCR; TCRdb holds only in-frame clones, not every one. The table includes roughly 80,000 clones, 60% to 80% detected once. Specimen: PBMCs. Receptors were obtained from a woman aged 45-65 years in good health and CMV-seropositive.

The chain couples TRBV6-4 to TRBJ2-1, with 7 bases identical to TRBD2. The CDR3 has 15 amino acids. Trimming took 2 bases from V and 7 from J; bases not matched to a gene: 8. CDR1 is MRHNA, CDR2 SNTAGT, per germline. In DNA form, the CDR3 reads TGTGCCAGCAGTGACGTGGGCGGGAGTCTAAATGAGCAGTTCTTC. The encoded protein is CASSDVGGSLNEQFF.

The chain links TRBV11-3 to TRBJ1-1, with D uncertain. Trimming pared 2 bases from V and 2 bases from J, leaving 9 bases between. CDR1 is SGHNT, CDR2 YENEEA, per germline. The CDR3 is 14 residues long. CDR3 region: CASSLFEGNTEAFF. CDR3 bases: TGTGCCAGCAGCTTATTTGAGGGCAACACTGAAGCTTTCTTT.

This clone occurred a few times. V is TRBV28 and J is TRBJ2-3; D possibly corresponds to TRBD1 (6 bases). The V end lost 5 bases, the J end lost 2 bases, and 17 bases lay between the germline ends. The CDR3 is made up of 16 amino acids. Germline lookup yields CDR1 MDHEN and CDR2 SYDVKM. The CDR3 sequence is CASSAPGHSFTDTQYF. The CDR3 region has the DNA TGTGCCAGCAGTGCTCCGGGACACTCTTTCACAGATACGCAGTATTTT.

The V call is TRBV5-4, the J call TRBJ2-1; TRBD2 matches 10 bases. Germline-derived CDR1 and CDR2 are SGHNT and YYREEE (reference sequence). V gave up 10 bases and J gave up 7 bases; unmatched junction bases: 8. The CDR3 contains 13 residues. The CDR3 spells CASRASGRNEQFF. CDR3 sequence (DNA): TGTGCCTCTCGGGCTAGCGGGAGAAATGAGCAGTTCTTC.